This T cell receptor (beta chain) stems from a study of identical twins. TCRdb re-analysed the 5' RACE reads in MiXCR, keeping a single row per CDR3 protein. There are 310,000 or so distinct CDR3 sequences in the sample; 7.5% to 9.5% occur only once, and under 7.5% lies in the top ten. The CDR3 extends over 17 amino acids. V lost 5 bases and J lost 2; bases outside the gene matches: 13. This clonotype was recorded at least ten times. No antigen is known for it. Study results and limitations: One should note that invariant MAIT and iNKT cells could partly confound zero-insertion analyses.

The data were also submitted as part of a second study, on yellow fever vaccine responses in identical twins.

This clonotype was sampled from a woman younger than 30 in good health. The chain combines TRBV12-3 or TRBV12-4 with TRBJ2-3, with 7 bases lining up with TRBD2. The specimen sequenced was CD8+ T cells sorted from blood. CDR3 sequence: CASSPTLGRPTTDTQYF. DNA for the CDR3: TGTGCCAGCAGTCCAACCCTCGGGAGGCCCACCACAGATACGCAGTATTTT.